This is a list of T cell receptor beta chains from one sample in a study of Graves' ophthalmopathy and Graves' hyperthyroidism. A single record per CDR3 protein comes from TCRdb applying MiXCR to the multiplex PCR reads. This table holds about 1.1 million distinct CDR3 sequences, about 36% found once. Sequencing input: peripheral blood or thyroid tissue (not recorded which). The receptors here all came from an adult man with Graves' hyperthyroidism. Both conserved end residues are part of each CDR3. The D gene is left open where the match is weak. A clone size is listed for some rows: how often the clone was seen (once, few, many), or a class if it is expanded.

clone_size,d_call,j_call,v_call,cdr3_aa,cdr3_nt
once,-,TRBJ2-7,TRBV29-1,CSVEEDRMYEQYF,TGCAGCGTTGAAGAGGACAGAATGTACGAGCAGTACTTC
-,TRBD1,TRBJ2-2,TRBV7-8,CASSPGTGRTTGELFF,TGTGCCAGCAGCCCCGGGACAGGGAGAACTACCGGGGAGCTGTTTTTT
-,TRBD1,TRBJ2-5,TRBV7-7,CASSPGQGRPQYF,TGTGCCAGCAGCCCGGGACAGGGGAGACCCCAGTACTTC
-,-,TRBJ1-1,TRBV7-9,CASSLNLAGKNTEAFF,TGTGCCAGCAGCTTAAACTTGGCAGGCAAGAACACTGAAGCTTTCTTT
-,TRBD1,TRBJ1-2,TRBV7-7,CASSKGTGDTYGYTF,TGTGCCAGCAGCAAAGGGACAGGGGATACCTATGGCTACACCTTC
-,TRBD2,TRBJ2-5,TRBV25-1,CASSAQGLAGGQETQYF,TGTGCCAGCAGTGCCCAGGGACTAGCGGGGGGACAGGAGACCCAGTACTTC
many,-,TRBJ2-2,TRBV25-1,CASSEAVYTGELFF,TGTGCCAGCAGTGAAGCGGTTTACACCGGGGAGCTGTTTTTT
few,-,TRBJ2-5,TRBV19,CASSILGKETQYF,TGTGCCAGTAGTATATTGGGGAAAGAGACCCAGTACTTC
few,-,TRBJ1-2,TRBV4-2,CASSPFVGGYYGYTF,TGTGCCAGCAGCCCGTTTGTAGGGGGGTACTATGGCTACACCTTC
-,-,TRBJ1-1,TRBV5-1,CASSLSGLAEQFFGPAFYTEAFF,-
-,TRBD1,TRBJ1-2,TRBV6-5,CASSRVGTDTYLYGYTF,TGTGCCAGCAGTCGAGTAGGGACAGATACCTACCTCTATGGCTACACCTTC
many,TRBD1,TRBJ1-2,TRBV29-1,CSIRGNDGYTF,TGCAGCATCAGGGGGAATGATGGCTACACCTTC
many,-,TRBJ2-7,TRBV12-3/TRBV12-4,CASTQGGRQYF,TGTGCCAGCACTCAGGGGGGGCGGCAGTACTTC
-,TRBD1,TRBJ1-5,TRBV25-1,CASRGIGSNQPQHF,TGTGCTAGCAGGGGGATCGGCAGCAATCAGCCCCAGCATTTT
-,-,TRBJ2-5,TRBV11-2,CASSLSHRAREETQYF,TGTGCCAGCAGCTTAAGTCACAGGGCGAGGGAAGAGACCCAGTACTTC
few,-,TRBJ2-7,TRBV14,CASSLGVGLSSYEQYF,TGTGCCAGCAGCTTGGGAGTAGGGTTAAGCTCCTACGAGCAGTACTTC
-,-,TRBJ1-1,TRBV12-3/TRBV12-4,CASSLLRGATEAFF,TGTGCCAGCAGTTTATTGCGGGGGGCGACTGAAGCTTTCTTT
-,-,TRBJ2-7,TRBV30,CAWSVSRVEQYF,TGTGCCTGGAGTGTAAGCAGGGTCGAGCAGTACTTC
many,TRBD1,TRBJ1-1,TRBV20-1,CSAPLDRAGLNTEAFF,TGCAGTGCTCCCTTGGACAGGGCGGGACTTAACACTGAAGCTTTCTTT
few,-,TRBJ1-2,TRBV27,CASSLTNSYGYTF,TGTGCCAGCAGTTTAACGAACAGCTATGGCTACACCTTC
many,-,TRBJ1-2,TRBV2,CASSAVQYGYTF,TGTGCCAGCAGTGCCGTGCAATATGGCTACACCTTC
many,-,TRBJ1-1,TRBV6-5,CAIGDRYTEAFF,TGTGCCATCGGGGACCGCTACACTGAAGCTTTCTTT
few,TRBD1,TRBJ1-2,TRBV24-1,CATSPGQGFGYTF,TGTGCCACCAGCCCGGGACAGGGTTTTGGCTACACCTTC
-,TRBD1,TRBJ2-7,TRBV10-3,CAISVDRADEQYF,TGTGCCATCTCGGTGGACAGGGCCGACGAGCAGTACTTC
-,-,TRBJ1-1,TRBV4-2,CASSPRTREGATEAFF,TGTGCCAGCAGCCCACGAACTAGAGAAGGCGCCACTGAAGCTTTCTTT
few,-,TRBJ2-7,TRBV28,CASLGAGVHEQYF,TGTGCCAGCCTCGGGGCAGGGGTACACGAGCAGTACTTC
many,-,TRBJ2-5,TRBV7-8,CASSLNRETQYF,TGTGCCAGCAGCTTAAACAGGGAGACCCAGTACTTC
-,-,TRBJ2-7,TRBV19,CASSMMDNHEQYF,TGTGCCAGTAGTATGATGGATAACCACGAGCAGTACTTC
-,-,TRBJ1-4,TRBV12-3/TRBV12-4,CASSPRFGDGVKLFF,TGTGCCAGCAGTCCACGGTTTGGTGACGGTGTAAAACTGTTTTTT
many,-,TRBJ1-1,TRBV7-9,CASSSPVTANTEAFF,TGTGCCAGCAGCTCCCCCGTGACAGCGAACACTGAAGCTTTCTTT
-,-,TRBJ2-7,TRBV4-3,CASSQDGRRAHYEQYF,TGCGCCAGCAGCCAAGACGGACGAAGGGCCCACTACGAGCAGTACTTC
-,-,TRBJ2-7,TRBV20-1,CSGADPASTGEQYF,TGCAGTGGGGCCGACCCAGCGAGTACCGGCGAGCAGTACTTC
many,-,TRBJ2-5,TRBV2,CASAGQIQETQYF,TGTGCCAGTGCGGGACAGATCCAAGAGACCCAGTACTTC
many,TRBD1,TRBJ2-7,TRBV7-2,CASSTRTGVWDEQYF,TGTGCCAGCAGCACCAGGACAGGGGTTTGGGACGAGCAGTACTTC
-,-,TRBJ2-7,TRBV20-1,CSADARGYEQYF,TGCAGTGCCGACGCGAGGGGGTATGAGCAGTACTTC
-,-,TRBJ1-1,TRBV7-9,CASSLTRDGEAFF,TGTGCCAGCAGCTTAACTCGGGACGGTGAAGCTTTCTTT
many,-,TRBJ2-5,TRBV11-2,CASSPKIRSQYF,TGTGCCAGCAGCCCAAAAATCAGGAGCCAGTACTTC
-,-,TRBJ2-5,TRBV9,CASSVTPGDFVNF,TGTGCCAGCAGCGTGACCCCGGGGGACTTCGTCAACTTC
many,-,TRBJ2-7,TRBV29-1,CSVSVGYEQYF,TGCAGCGTTTCGGTGGGCTACGAGCAGTACTTC
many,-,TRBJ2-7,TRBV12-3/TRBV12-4,CASNPDSSYEQYF,TGTGCCAGCAACCCGGACTCCTCCTACGAGCAGTACTTC
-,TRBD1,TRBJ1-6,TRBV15,CATSETAQGSISSPLHF,TGTGCCACCAGCGAGACGGCACAGGGGAGCATCAGTTCACCCCTCCACTTT
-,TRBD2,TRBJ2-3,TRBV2,CASSPRLATKADTQYF,TGTGCCAGCAGTCCCAGACTAGCGACCAAGGCAGATACGCAGTATTTT
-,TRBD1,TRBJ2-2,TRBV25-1,CASSENTGGVDGELFF,TGTGCCAGCAGTGAAAACACAGGGGGCGTCGACGGGGAGCTGTTTTTT
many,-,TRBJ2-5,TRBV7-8,CASSLALGAETQYF,TGTGCCAGCAGCTTAGCGTTGGGTGCGGAGACCCAGTACTTC
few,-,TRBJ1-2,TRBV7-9,CASSPHPRQAYGYTF,TGTGCCAGCAGCCCCCATCCGCGACAGGCATATGGCTACACCTTC
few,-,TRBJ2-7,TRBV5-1,CASSAGSSTTYEQYF,TGCGCCAGCAGCGCCGGGAGCAGTACGACCTACGAGCAGTACTTC
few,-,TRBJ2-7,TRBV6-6,CASSYSGWNTYEQYF,TGTGCCAGCAGTTACTCTGGGTGGAACACCTACGAGCAGTACTTC